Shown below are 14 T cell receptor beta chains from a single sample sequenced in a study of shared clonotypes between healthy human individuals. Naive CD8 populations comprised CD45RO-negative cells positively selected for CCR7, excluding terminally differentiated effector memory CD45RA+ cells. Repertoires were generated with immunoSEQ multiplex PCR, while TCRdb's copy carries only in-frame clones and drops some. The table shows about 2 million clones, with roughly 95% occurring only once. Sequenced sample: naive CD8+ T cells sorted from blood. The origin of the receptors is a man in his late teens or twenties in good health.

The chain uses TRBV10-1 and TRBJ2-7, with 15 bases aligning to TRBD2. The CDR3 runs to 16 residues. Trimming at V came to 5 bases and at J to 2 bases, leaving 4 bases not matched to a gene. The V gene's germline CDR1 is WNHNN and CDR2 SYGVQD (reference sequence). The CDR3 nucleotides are TGCGCCAGCAGTCCCGGACTAGCGGGAGGGACCTACGAGCAGTACTTC. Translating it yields CASSPGLAGGTYEQYF.

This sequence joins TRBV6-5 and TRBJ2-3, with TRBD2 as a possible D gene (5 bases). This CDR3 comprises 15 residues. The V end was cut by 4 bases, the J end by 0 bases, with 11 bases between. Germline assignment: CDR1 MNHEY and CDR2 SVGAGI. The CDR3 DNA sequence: TGTGCCAGCAGTTCAAGCGGTTCTAGCACAGATACGCAGTATTTT. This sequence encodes CASSSSGSSTDTQYF.

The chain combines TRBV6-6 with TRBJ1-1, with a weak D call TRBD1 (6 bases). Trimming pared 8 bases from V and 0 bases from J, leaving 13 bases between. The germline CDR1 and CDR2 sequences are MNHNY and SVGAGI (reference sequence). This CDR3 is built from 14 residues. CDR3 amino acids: CASLQGQLNTEAFF. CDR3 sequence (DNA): TGTGCCAGCCTCCAGGGGCAGTTGAACACTGAAGCTTTCTTT.

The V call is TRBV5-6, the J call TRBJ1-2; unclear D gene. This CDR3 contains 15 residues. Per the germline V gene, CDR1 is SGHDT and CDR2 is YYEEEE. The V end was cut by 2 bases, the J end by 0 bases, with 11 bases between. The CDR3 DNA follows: TGTGCCAGCAGCTTCGAGGAGACGACTAACTATGGCTACACCTTC. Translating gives CASSFEETTNYGYTF.

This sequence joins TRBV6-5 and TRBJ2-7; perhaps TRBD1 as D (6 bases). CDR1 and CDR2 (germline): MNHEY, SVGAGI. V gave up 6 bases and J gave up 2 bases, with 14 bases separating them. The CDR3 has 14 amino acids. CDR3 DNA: TGTGCCAGCAGCGCCACAGGGACCACCTACGAGCAGTACTTC. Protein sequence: CASSATGTTYEQYF.

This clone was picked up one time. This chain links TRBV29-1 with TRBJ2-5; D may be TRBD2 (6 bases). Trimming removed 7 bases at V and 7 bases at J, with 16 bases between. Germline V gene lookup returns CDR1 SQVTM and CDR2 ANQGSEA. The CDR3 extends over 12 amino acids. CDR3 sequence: CSAVGGIRTQYF. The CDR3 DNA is TGCAGCGCGGTGGGGGGTATCAGGACCCAGTACTTC.

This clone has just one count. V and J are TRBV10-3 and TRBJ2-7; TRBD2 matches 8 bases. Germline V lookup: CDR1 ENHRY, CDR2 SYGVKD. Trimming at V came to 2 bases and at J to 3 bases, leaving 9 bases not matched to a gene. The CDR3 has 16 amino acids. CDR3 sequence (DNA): TGTGCCATCAGTGAGCCCGCCGAACTAGCGGTCTACGAGCAGTACTTC. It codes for CAISEPAELAVYEQYF.

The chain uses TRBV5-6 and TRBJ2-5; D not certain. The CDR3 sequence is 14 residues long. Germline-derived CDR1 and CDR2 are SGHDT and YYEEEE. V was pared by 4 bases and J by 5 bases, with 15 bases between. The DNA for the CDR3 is TGTGCCAGCAGCCCCGAGAACCGCCCCGAGACCCAGTACTTC. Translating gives CASSPENRPETQYF.

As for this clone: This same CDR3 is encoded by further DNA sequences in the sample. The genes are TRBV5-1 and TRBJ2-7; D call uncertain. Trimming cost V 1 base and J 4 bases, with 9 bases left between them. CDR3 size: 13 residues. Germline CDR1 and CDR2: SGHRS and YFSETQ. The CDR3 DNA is TGCGCCAGCAGCTTGTCGACGGGTTACGAGCAGTACTTC. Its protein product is CASSLSTGYEQYF.

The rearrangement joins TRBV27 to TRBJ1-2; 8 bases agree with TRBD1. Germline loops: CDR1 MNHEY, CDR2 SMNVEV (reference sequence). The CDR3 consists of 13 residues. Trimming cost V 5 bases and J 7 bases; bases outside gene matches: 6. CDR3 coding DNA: TGTGCCAGCAGTATCGGACAGGGTTTTGGCTACACCTTC. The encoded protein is CASSIGQGFGYTF.

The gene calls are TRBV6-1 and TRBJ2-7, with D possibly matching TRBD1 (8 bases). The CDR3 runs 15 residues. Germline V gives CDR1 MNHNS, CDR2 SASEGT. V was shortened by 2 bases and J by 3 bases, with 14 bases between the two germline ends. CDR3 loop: CASSEYTGGVYEQYF. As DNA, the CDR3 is TGTGCCAGCAGTGAATATACAGGGGGGGTCTACGAGCAGTACTTC.

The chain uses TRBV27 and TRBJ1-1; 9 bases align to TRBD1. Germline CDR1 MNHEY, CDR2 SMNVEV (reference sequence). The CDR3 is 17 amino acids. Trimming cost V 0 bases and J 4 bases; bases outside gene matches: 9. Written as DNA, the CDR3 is TGTGCCAGCAGTTTATCTCCCGGGACAGGGCTAGGCACTGAAGCTTTCTTT. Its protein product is CASSLSPGTGLGTEAFF.

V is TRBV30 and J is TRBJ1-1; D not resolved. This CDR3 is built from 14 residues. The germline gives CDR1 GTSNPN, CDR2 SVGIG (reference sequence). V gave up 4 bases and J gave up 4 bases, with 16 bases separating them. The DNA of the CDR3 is TGTGCCTGGACCCCAGGTGTGGGGATCACTGAAGCTTTCTTT. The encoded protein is CAWTPGVGITEAFF.

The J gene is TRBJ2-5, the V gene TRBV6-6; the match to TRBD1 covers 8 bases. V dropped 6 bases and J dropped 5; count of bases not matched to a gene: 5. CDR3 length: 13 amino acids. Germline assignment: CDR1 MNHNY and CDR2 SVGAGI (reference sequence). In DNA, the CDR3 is TGTGCCAGCAGAACAGGGGGTTTCGAGACCCAGTACTTC. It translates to CASRTGGFETQYF.